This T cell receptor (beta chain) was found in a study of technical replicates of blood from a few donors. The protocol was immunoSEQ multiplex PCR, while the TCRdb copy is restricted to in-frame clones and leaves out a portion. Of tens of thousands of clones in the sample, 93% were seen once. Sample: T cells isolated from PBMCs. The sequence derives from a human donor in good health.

The DNA of the CDR3 is TGCGCCAGCAGCCAGACAGGGTTCGGCTATGGCTACACCTTC. Encoded protein: CASSQTGFGYGYTF. The V call is TRBV4-1, the J call TRBJ1-2; 7 positions match TRBD1. The CDR3 spans 14 residues. Per germline, CDR1 MGHRA and CDR2 YSYEKL. With V trimmed by 3 bases and J by 4 bases, 5 bases remained unmatched.